This T cell receptor (beta chain) originates from a study of T cells of healthy individuals. TCRdb re-called the 5' RACE reads with MiXCR, one entry per CDR3 protein. The sample lists 40,000 to 45,000 distinct CDR3 sequences; approximately 5% were seen once. CDR3 size: 14 residues. Trimming pared 1 base from V and 3 bases from J, leaving 9 bases between. The V gene's germline CDR1 is LGHNA and CDR2 YSLEER. The table lists this clonotype with many counts. The sequence derives from a human donor in good health. The chain links TRBV4-3 to TRBJ1-1, with a possible D match to TRBD1 (6 bases). CDR3 nucleotides: TGCGCCAGCAGCCAAGGGACAGACTACACTGAAGCTTTCTTT. Amino acids: CASSQGTDYTEAFF.